One and the same sample provided the 3 T cell receptor beta chains below, sequenced in a study of T cell repertoires in cytomegalovirus infection. One entry per CDR3 protein results from TCRdb running MiXCR on the reads. Among around 900,000 distinct CDR3 sequences, 31% were seen once, and the ten largest hold roughly 12%. The antigens these receptors bind are not known. The specimen comprised cultured CD8+ T cells from PBMCs, sampled from culture after CMV antigen stimulation. These receptors were taken from a human donor in good health (CMV status not recorded). Some clones in this sample may be carry-over from other donors' samples.

CDR3 protein: CASSLGVVLTDGYTF. The CDR3 DNA is TGTGCCAGCAGCTTAGGCGTCGTACTTACAGATGGCTACACCTTC. The chain carries TRBV7-9 and TRBJ1-2; D call uncertain. The V and J ends lost 1 base and 6 bases respectively, with 15 bases between them. Per the germline V gene, CDR1 is SEHNR and CDR2 is FQNEAQ (reference sequence). This CDR3 is built from 15 residues.

The chain carries TRBV7-6 and TRBJ2-1, with 10 bases fitting TRBD1. The CDR3 extends over 15 amino acids. V lost 5 bases to trimming and J lost 8 bases; unmatched junction nucleotides: 9. Germline loops: CDR1 SGHVS, CDR2 FNYEAQ. CDR3 residues: CASSPRDRGYHEQFF. The CDR3 DNA follows: TGTGCCAGCAGCCCCCGGGACAGGGGATACCATGAGCAGTTCTTC.

The table lists this clonotype with many counts. Here the CDR3 DNA reads TGTGCCAGCAGCTTCCAGGGTGGCAATCAGCCCCAGCATTTT. Translating it yields CASSFQGGNQPQHF. The J gene is TRBJ1-5, the V gene TRBV27, with TRBD1 as a possible D gene (5 bases). The CDR3 length is 14 residues. The germline V gene encodes CDR1 MNHEY and CDR2 SMNVEV (reference sequence). V shed 6 bases and J shed 2 bases, with 11 bases lying between them.